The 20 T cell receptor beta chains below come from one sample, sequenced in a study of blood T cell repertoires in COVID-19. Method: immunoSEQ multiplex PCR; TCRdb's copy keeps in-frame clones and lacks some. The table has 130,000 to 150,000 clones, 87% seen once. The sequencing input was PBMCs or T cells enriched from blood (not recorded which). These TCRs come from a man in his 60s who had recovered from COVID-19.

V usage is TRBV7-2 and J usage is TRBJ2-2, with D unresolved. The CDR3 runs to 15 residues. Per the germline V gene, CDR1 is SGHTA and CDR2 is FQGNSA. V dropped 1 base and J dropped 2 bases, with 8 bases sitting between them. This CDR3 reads CASSLGLRNTGELFF. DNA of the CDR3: TGTGCCAGCAGCTTAGGACTCCGAAACACCGGGGAGCTGTTTTTT. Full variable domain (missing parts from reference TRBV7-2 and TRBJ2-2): GAGVSQSPSNKVTEKGKDVELRCDPISGHTALYWYRQSLGQGLEFLIYFQGNSAPDKSGLPSDRFSAERTGGSVSTLTIQRTQQEDSAVYLCASSLGLRNTGELFFGEGSRLTVL.

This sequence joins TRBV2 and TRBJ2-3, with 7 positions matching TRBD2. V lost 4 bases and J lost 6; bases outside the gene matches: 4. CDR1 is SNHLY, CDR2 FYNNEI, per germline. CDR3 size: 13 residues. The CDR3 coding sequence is TGTGCCAGCAGTGCCAGCGGGACCGATACGCAGTATTTT. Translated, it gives CASSASGTDTQYF.

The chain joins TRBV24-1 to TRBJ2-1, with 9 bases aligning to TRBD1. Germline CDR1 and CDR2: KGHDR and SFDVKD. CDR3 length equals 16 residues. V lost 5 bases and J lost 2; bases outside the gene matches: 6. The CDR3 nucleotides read TGTGCCACCAGTGGAAGACAGGGGGGCGCCTACAATGAGCAGTTCTTC. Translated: CATSGRQGGAYNEQFF.

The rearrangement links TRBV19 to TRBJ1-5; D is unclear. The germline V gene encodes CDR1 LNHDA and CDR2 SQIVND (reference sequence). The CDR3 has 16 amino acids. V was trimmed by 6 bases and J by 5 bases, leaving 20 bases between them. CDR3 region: CASSSKARGSHQPQHF. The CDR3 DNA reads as TGTGCCAGTAGCTCAAAAGCCCGAGGATCTCATCAGCCCCAGCATTTT.

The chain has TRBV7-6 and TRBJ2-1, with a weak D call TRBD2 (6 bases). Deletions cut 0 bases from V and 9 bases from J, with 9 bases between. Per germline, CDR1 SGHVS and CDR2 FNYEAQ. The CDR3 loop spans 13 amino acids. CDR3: CASSLARGPEQFF. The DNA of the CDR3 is TGTGCCAGCAGCTTAGCGCGGGGTCCTGAGCAGTTCTTC. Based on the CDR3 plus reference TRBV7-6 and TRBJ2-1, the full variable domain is GAGVSQSPRYKVTKRGQDVALRCDPISGHVSLYWYRQALGQGPEFLTYFNYEAQQDKSGLPNDRFSAERPEGSISTLTIQRTEQRDSAMYRCASSLARGPEQFFGPGTRLTVL.

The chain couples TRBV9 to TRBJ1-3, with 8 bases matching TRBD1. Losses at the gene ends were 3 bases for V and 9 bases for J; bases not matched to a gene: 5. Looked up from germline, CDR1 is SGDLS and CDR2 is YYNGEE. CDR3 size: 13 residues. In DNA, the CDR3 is TGTGCCAGCAGCGGGGGACAGGTCGGCACCATATATTTT. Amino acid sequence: CASSGGQVGTIYF. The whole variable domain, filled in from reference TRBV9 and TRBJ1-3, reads DSGVTQTPKHLITATGQRVTLRCSPRSGDLSVYWYQQSLDQGLQFLIQYYNGEERAKGNILERFSAQQFPDLHSELNLSSLELGDSALYFCASSGGQVGTIYFGEGSWLTVV.

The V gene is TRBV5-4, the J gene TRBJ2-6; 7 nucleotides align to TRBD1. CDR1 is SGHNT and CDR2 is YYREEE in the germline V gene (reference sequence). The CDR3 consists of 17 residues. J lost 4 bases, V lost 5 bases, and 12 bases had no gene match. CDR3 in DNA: TGTGCCAGCAGTCCACCTGGACAGGCAGGAGGGGCCAACGTCCTGACTTTC. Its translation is CASSPPGQAGGANVLTF. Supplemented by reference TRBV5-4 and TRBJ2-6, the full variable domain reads ETGVTQSPTHLIKTRGQQVTLRCSSQSGHNTVSWYQQALGQGPQFIFQYYREEENGRGNFPPRFSGLQFPNYSSELNVNALELDDSALYLCASSPPGQAGGANVLTFGAGSRLTVL.

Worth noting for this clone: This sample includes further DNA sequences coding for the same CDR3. The CDR3 region is CASSYSRVSYNEQFF. CDR3 DNA: TGTGCCAGCAGTTACTCGAGGGTCTCCTACAATGAGCAGTTCTTC. The gene calls are TRBV6-5 and TRBJ2-1, with D perhaps matching TRBD2 (5 bases). The germline V gene has CDR1 MNHEY and CDR2 SVGAGI. V lost 0 bases and J 0 bases, leaving 6 bases between the germline ends. CDR3 length: 15 amino acids.

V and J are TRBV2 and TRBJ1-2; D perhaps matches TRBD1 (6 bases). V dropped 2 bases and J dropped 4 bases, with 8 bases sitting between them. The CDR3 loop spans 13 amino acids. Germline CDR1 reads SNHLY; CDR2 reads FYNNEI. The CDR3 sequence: CASSETGSYGYTF. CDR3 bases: TGTGCCAGCAGTGAAACAGGGTCCTATGGCTACACCTTC.

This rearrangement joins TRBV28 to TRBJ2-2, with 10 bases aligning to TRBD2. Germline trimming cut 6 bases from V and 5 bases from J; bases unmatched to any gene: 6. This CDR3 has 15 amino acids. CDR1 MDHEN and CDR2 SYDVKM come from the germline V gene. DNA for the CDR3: TGTGCCAGCAGCCGTCCTAGCGGGGGAACCGGGGAGCTGTTTTTT. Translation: CASSRPSGGTGELFF.

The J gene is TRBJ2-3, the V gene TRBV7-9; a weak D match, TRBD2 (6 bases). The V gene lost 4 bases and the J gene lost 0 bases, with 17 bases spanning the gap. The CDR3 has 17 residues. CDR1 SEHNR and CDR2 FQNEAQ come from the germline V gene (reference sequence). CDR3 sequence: CASSYLRAGLSTDTQYF. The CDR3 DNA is TGTGCCAGCAGCTACCTTCGGGCGGGGCTAAGCACAGATACGCAGTATTTT.

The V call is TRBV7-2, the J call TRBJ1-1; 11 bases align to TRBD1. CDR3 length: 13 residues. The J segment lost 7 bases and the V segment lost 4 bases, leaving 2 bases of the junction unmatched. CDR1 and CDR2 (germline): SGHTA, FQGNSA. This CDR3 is CASSWGQGDEAFF. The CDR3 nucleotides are TGTGCCAGCAGCTGGGGACAGGGGGATGAAGCTTTCTTT.

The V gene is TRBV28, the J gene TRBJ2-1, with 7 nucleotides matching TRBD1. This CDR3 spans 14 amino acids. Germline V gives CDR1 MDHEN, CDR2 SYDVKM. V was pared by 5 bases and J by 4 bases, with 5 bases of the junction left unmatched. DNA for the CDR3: TGTGCCAGCAGTCCCCGGGACAGATACAATGAGCAGTTCTTC. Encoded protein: CASSPRDRYNEQFF. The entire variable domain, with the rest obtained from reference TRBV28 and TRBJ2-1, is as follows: DVKVTQSSRYLVKRTGEKVFLECVQDMDHENMFWYRQDPGLGLRLIYFSYDVKMKEKGDIPEGYSVSREKKERFSLILESASTNQTSMYLCASSPRDRYNEQFFGPGTRLTVL.

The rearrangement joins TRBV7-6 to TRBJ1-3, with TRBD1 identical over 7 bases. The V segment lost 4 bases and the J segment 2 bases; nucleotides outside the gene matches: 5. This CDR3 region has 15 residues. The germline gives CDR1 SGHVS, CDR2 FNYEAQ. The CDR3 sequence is CASSSPGTAGNTIYF. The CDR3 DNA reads TGTGCCAGCAGCTCCCCCGGGACAGCTGGAAACACCATATATTTT.

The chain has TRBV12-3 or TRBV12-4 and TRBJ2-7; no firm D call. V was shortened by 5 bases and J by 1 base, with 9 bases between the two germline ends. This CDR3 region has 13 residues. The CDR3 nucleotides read TGTGCCAGCAGTGTCACAGAGTCCTACGAGCAGTACTTC. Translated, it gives CASSVTESYEQYF.

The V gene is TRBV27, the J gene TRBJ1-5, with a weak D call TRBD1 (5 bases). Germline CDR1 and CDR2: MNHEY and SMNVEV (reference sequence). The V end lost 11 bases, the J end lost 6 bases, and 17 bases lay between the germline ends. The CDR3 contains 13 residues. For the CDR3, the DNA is TGTGCCTCTCTGCAGGGCCCTGGTCAGCCCCAGCATTTT. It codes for CASLQGPGQPQHF.

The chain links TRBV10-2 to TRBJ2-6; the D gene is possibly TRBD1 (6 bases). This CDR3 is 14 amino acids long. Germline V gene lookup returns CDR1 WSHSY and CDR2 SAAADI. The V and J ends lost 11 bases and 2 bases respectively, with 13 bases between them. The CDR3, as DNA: TGCGCCGGACAGTCGGGTACTGGGGCCAACGTCCTGACTTTC. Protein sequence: CAGQSGTGANVLTF.

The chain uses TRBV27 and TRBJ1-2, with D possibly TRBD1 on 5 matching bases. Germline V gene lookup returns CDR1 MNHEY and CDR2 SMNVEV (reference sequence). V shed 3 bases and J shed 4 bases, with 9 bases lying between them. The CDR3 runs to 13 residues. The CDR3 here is CASSFRGIYGYTF. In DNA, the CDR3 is TGTGCCAGCAGTTTTCGGGGGATCTATGGCTACACCTTC.

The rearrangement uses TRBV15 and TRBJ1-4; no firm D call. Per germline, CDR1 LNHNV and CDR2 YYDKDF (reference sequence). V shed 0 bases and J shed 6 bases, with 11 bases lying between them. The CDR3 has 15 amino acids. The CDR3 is CATSRDLGYDEKLFF. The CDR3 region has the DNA TGTGCCACCAGCAGAGATCTCGGGTATGATGAAAAACTGTTTTTT.

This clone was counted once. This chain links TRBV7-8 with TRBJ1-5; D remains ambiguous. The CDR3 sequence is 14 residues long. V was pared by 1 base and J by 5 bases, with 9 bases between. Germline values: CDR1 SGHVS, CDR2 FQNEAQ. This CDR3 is CASSLENRYQPQHF. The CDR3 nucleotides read TGTGCCAGCAGCTTAGAGAACAGATATCAGCCCCAGCATTTT. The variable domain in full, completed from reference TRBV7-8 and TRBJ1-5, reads GAGVSQSPRYKVAKRGQDVALRCDPISGHVSLFWYQQALGQGPEFLTYFQNEAQLDKSGLPSDRFFAERPEGSVSTLKIQRTQQEDSAVYLCASSLENRYQPQHFGDGTRLSIL.